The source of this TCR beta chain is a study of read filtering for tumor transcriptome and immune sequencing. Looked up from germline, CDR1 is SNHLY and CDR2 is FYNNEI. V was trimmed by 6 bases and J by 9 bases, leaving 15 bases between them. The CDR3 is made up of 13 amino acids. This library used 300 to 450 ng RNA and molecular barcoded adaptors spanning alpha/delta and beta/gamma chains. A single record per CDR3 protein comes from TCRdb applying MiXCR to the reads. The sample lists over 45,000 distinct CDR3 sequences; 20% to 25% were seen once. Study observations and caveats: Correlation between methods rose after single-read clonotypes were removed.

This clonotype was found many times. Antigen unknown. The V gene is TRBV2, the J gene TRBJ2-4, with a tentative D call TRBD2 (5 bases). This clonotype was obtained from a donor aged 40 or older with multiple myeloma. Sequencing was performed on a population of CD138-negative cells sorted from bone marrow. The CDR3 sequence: CASSRDSGSIQYF. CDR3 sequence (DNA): TGTGCCAGCAGCCGAGACTCGGGAAGCATTCAGTACTTC.